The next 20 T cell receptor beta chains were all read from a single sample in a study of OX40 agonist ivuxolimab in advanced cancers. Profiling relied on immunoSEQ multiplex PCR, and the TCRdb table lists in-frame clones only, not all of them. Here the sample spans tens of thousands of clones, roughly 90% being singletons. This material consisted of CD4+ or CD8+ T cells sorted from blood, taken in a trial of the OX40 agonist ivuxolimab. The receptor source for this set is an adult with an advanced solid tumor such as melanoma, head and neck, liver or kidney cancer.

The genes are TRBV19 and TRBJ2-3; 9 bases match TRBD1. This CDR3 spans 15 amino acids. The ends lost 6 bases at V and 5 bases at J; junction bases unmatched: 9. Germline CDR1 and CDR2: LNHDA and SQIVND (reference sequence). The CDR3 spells CASSTGTGIGDTQYF. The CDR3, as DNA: TGTGCCAGTAGCACCGGGACAGGGATTGGAGATACGCAGTATTTT.

This CDR3 reads CASSIRGTNYGYTF. The CDR3 region has the DNA TGTGCCAGTAGTATACGGGGGACAAACTATGGCTACACCTTC. The chain couples TRBV19 to TRBJ1-2, with a possible D match to TRBD1 (6 bases). The CDR3 runs to 14 residues. Germline CDR1 is LNHDA and CDR2 is SQIVND (reference sequence). The V end was cut by 2 bases, the J end by 2 bases, with 9 bases between.

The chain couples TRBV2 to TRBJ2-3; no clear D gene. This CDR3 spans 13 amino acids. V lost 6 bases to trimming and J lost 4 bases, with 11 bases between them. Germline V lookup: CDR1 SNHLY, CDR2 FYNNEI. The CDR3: CASSRWVSDTQYF. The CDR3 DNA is TGTGCCAGCAGCAGATGGGTTTCAGATACGCAGTATTTT.

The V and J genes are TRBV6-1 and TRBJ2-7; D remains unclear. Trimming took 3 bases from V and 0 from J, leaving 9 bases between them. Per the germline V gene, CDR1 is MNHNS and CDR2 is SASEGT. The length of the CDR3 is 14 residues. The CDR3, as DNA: TGTGCCAGCAGTGATTGGCAGTCCTCCTACGAGCAGTACTTC. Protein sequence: CASSDWQSSYEQYF.

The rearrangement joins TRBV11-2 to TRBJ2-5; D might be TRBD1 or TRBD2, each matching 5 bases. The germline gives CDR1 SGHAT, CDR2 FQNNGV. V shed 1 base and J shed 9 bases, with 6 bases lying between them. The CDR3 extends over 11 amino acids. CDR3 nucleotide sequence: TGTGCCAGCAGCTTAGTGGGGGCCCAGTACTTC. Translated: CASSLVGAQYF.

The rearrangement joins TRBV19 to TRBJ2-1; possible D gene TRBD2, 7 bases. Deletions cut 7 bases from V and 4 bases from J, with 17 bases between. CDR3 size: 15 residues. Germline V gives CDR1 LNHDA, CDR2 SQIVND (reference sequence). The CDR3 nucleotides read TGTGCCAGTATGCATGGGGGCGGGGGTTACAATGAGCAGTTCTTC. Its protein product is CASMHGGGGYNEQFF.

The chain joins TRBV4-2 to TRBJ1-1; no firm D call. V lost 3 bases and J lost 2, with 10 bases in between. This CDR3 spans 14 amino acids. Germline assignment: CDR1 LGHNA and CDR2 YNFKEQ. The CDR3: CASSHGAQNTEAFF. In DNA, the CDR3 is TGTGCCAGCAGCCATGGCGCTCAAAACACTGAAGCTTTCTTT.

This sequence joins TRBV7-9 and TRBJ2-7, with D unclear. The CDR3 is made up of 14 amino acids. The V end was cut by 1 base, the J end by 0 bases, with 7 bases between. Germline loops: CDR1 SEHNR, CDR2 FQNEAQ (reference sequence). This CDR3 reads CASSLDGFSYEQYF. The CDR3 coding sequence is TGTGCCAGCAGCTTAGATGGCTTCTCCTACGAGCAGTACTTC.

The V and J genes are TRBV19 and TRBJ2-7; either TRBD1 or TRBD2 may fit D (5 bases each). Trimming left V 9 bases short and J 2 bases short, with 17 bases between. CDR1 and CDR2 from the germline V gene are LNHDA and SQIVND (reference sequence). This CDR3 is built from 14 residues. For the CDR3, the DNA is TGTGCCAGCTCCCCAGGGTTCGGGGCCTACGAGCAGTACTTC. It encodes CASSPGFGAYEQYF.

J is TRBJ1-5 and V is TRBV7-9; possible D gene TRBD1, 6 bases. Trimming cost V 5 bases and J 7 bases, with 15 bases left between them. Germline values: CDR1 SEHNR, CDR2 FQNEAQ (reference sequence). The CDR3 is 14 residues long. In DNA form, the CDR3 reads TGTGCCAGCAGCAGTCCGGGACATGAGCAGCCCCAGCATTTT. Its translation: CASSSPGHEQPQHF.

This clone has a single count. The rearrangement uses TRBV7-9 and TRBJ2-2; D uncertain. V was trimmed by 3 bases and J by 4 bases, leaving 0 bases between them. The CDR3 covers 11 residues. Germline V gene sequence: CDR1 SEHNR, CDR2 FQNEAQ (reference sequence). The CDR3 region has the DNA TGTGCCAGCAGCTTCACCGGGGAGCTGTTTTTT. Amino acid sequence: CASSFTGELFF.

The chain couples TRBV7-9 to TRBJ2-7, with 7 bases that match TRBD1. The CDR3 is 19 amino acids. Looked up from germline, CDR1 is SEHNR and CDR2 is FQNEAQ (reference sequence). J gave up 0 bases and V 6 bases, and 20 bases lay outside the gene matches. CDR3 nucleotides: TGTGCCAGCAGTTTGACGAGACAGGGCGTTTACTCGAGCTCCTACGAGCAGTACTTC. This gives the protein CASSLTRQGVYSSSYEQYF.

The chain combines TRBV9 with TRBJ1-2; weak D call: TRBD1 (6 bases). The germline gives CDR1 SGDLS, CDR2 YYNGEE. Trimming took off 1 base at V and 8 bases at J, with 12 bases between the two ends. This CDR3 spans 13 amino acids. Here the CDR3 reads CASSVTQGGGYTF. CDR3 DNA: TGTGCCAGCAGCGTAACACAGGGAGGCGGCTACACCTTC.

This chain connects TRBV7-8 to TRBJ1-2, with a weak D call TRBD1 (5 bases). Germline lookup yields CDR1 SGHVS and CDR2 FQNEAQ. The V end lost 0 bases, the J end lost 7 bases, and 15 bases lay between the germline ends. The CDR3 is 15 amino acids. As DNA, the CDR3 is TGTGCCAGCAGCTTAGCGTTTGATAGGGGAAGTGGCTACACCTTC. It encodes CASSLAFDRGSGYTF.

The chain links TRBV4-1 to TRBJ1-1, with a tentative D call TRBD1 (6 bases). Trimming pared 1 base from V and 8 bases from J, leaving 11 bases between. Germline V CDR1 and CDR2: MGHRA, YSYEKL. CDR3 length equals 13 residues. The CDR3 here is CASSQVTGLEAFF. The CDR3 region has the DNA TGCGCCAGCAGCCAAGTTACAGGGCTAGAAGCTTTCTTT.

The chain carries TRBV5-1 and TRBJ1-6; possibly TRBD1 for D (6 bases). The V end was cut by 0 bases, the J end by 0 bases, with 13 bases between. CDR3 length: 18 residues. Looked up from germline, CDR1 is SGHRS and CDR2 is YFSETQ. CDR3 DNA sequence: TGCGCCAGCAGCTTGGATGGGACACCGAGCTCCTATAATTCACCCCTCCACTTT. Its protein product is CASSLDGTPSSYNSPLHF.

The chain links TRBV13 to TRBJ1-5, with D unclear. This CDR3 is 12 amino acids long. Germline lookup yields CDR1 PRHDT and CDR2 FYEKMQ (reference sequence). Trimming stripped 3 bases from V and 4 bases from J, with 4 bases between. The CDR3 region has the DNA TGTGCCAGCAGCTTGGGGAATCAGCCCCAGCATTTT. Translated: CASSLGNQPQHF.

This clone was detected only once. The CDR3 sequence: CASSAGLAIDEQYF. CDR3 sequence (DNA): TGTGCCAGCAGCGCGGGACTAGCAATCGACGAGCAGTACTTC. V and J are TRBV9 and TRBJ2-7; TRBD2 matches 9 bases. V shed 3 bases and J 5 bases; nucleotides not matched to a gene: 6. The CDR3 sequence is 14 residues long. CDR1 is SGDLS, CDR2 YYNGEE, per germline.

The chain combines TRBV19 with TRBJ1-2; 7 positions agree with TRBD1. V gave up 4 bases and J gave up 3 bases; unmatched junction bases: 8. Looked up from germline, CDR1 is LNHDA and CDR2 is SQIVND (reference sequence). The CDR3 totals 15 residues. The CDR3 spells CASSTRQGVDYGYTF. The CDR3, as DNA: TGTGCCAGTAGTACCCGACAGGGAGTAGACTATGGCTACACCTTC.

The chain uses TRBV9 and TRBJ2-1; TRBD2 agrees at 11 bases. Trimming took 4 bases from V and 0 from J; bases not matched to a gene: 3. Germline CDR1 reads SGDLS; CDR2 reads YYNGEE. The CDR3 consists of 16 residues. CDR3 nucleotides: TGTGCCAGCAGCCCCGGGACTAGCGGCTCCTACAATGAGCAGTTCTTC. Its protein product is CASSPGTSGSYNEQFF.